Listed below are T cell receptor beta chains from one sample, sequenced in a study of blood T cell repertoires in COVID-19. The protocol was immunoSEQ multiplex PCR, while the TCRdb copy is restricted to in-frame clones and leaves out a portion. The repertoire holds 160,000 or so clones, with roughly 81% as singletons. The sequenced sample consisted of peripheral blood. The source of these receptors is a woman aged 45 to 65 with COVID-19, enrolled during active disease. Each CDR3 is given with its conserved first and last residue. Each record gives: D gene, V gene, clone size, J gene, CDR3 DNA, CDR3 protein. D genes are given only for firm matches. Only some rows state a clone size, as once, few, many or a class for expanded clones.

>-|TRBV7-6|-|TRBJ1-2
TGTGCCAGCAGCTTGGACAGAGACTATGGCTACACCTTC
CASSLDRDYGYTF
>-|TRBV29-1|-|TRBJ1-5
TGCAGCGTTGGGGGCTCGAGGGGGTTTAGGAATCAGCCCCAGCATTTT
CSVGGSRGFRNQPQHF
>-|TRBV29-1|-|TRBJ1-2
TGCAGCGCCGCAGGGTACTATGGCTACACCTTC
CSAAGYYGYTF
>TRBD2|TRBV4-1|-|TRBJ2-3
TGCGCCAGCAGCCAAGATAGGGTCGGGGGGGCTAGCACAGATACGCAGTATTTT
CASSQDRVGGASTDTQYF
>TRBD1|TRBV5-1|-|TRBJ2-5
TGCGCCAGCAGCTCTCACTACAGGGGGCAAGGAAGGACCCAGTACTTC
CASSSHYRGQGRTQYF
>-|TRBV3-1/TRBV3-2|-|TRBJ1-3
TGTGCCAGCAGCCAAGATCCGGGAAACACCATATATTTT
CASSQDPGNTIYF
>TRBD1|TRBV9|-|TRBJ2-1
TGTGCCAGCGGGCCTACCGGGACAGGCTACAATGAGCAGTTCTTC
CASGPTGTGYNEQFF
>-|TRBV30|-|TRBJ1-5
TGTGCCTGGAGTGTACAGGACAATCAGCCCCAGCATTTT
CAWSVQDNQPQHF
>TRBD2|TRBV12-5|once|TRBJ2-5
TGTGCTAGTGGTTTGGGGCCAGCGGGGCAAGAGACCCAGTACTTC
CASGLGPAGQETQYF
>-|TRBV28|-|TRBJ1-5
TGTGCCAGCAGTTTCGGAGAACAGCCCCAGCATTTT
CASSFGEQPQHF
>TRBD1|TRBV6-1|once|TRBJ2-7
TGTGCCAGCAGTGAAGCGCGCTTCGGCGGGACAGGGTTCTACGAGCAGTACTTC
CASSEARFGGTGFYEQYF
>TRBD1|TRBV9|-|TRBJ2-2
TGTGCCAGCAGCGAGACTCTAGACAGGGTGTATACCGGGGAGCTGTTTTTT
CASSETLDRVYTGELFF
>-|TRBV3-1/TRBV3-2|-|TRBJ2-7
TGTGCCAGCAGCCAATTGGGGGGAAACGAGCAGTACTTC
CASSQLGGNEQYF
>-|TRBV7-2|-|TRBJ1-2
TGTGCCAGCAGCTTAGGACAGGCGAGTAACTATGGCTACACCTTC
CASSLGQASNYGYTF
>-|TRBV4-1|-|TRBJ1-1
TGCGCCAGCAGCCAAGATCCGACAATGAACACTGAAGCTTTCTTT
CASSQDPTMNTEAFF
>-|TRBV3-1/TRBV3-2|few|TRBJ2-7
TGTGCCAGCAGCCAAGTGCCGGTCGCCCGGGAGCAGTACTTC
CASSQVPVAREQYF
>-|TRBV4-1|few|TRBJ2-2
TGCGCCAGCAGCCAAGGACTTCAGGGGCCCGAGAGCGGGGAGCTGTTTTTT
CASSQGLQGPESGELFF
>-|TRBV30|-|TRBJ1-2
TGTGCCTGGAGTGTCTCGAGCTATGGCTACACCTTC
CAWSVSSYGYTF
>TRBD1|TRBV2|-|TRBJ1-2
TGTGCCAGCAGTGAAGGACAGGGAGAAGGCTATGGCTACACCTTC
CASSEGQGEGYGYTF
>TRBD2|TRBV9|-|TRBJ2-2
TGTGCCAGCAGCAGTTCCCCTCAGCGGGGGAGCACCGGGGAGCTGTTTTTT
CASSSSPQRGSTGELFF
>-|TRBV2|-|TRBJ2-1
TGTGCCAGCAGTCAGGGGTGGGCCTACAATGAGCAGTTCTTC
CASSQGWAYNEQFF
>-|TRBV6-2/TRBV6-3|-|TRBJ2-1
TGTGCCAGCAGTCAAGGACAAGAGCAGTTCTTC
CASSQGQEQFF
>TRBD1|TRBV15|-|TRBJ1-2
TGTGCCACCAGCAGAGATTTCTCCGGGACAGATAACTATGGCTACACCTTC
CATSRDFSGTDNYGYTF
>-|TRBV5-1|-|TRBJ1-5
TGCGCCAGCAGCTGGGGGGATAGCAATCAGCCCCAGCATTTT
CASSWGDSNQPQHF
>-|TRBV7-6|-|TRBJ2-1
TGTGCCAGCAGCTTAAGTTTGGGGCAGGGCCCTTACAATGAGCAGTTCTTC
CASSLSLGQGPYNEQFF
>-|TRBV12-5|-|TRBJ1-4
TGTGCTAGTGGTTTGGTGGCAGAAAAACTGTTTTTT
CASGLVAEKLFF
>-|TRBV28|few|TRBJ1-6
TGTGCCAGCAGATTTGACAGTTATAATTCACCCCTCCACTTT
CASRFDSYNSPLHF
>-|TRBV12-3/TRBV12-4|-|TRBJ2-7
TGTGCCAGCAGTTTGGGGGGGCCCTACGAGCAGTACTTC
CASSLGGPYEQYF
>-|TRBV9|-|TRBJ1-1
TGTGCCAGCAGCGTAGATGCAGGTATGAACACTGAAGCTTTCTTT
CASSVDAGMNTEAFF
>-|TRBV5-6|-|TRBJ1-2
TGTGCCAGCAGCTCACAGGGTCATGGCTATGGCTACACCTTC
CASSSQGHGYGYTF
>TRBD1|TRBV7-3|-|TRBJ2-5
TGTGCCAGCAGCTTAACAAGTACAGGGGGAGAGACCCAGTACTTC
CASSLTSTGGETQYF
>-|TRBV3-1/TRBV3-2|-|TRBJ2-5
TGTGCCAGCAGCCAAGAGAACTATCGGGAGACCCAGTACTTC
CASSQENYRETQYF
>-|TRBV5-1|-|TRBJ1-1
TGCGCCAGCACATCCGGGGGGGCGGACACTGAAGCTTTCTTT
CASTSGGADTEAFF
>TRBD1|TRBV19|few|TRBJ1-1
TGTGCCAGTAGTGCGCGACAGGGGGCGAATGAAGCTTTCTTT
CASSARQGANEAFF
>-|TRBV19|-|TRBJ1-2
TGTGCCAGTAGTCTCGAAAGGGGTGTAGACTATGGCTACACCTTC
CASSLERGVDYGYTF
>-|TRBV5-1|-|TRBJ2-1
TGCGCCAGCAGCTTGTCCGGGTACAATGAGCAGTTCTTC
CASSLSGYNEQFF
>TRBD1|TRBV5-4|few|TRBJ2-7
TGTGCCAGCAGCCCGGGTACAATGACAGGGATTAAACACGAGCAGTACTTC
CASSPGTMTGIKHEQYF
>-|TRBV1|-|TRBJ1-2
TGCACCAGCAGCCTGGGGACACCCAATACCGGCTACACCTTC
CTSSLGTPNTGYTF
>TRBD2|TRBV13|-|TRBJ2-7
TGTGCCAGCAGCGCGGGGGGCGCGCGGTACGAGCAGTACTTC
CASSAGGARYEQYF
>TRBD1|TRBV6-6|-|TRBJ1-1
TGTGCCAGCAGCCAGGGACAGATGAACACTGAAGCTTTCTTT
CASSQGQMNTEAFF
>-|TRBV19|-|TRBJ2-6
TGTGCCAGTAGTATAGGATCCCCCTACAACGTCCTGACTTTC
CASSIGSPYNVLTF
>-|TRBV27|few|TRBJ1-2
TGTGCCAGCAGTTACGGACAGCCCACTAACTATGGCTACACCTTC
CASSYGQPTNYGYTF
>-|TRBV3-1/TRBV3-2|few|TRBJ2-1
TGTGCCAGCAGCCATCGACAGAGTGACAATGAGCAGTTCTTC
CASSHRQSDNEQFF
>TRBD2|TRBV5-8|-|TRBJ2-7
TGTGCCAGCAGACGTAGCGGGGGGAGCTCCTACGAGCAGTACTTC
CASRRSGGSSYEQYF
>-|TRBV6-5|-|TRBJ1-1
TGTGCCAGCAGCACGACAGCATATGAAGCTTTCTTT
CASSTTAYEAFF
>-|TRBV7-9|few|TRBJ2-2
TGTGCCAGCAGCATCCCGTCGCAGCGCGCCGGGGAGCTGTTTTTT
CASSIPSQRAGELFF
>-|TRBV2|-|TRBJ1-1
TGTGCCAGCAGGGAGAGGATGAACACTGAAGCTTTCTTT
CASRERMNTEAFF
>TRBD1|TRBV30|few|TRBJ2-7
TGTGCCGGGGGACAGGGACTTTCCTACGAGCAGTACTTC
CAGGQGLSYEQYF
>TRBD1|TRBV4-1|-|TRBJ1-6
TGCGCCAGCAGCCGAGGGACAGATAATTCACCCCTCCACTTT
CASSRGTDNSPLHF
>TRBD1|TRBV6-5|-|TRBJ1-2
TGTGCCAGCAGTTACTCCGGTGGGGGACAGGGGATAGGCTACACCTTC
CASSYSGGGQGIGYTF
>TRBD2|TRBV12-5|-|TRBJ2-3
TGTGCTAGTGGAAACGAAGTTACAGCGGGGAACACAGATACGCAGTATTTT
CASGNEVTAGNTDTQYF
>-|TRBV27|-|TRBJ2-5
TGTGCCAGCAGTTTGAGAAGAGGAGGGCAAGAGACCCAGTACTTC
CASSLRRGGQETQYF
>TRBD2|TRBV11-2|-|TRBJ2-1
TGTGCCAGCAGCTCAGGCGGGGAGGGTGGGCAGTTCTTC
CASSSGGEGGQFF
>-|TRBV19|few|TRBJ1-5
TGTGCCAGTAGTGCAACGAAAGGGGGGGCGCGAAGTCAGCCCCAGCATTTT
CASSATKGGARSQPQHF
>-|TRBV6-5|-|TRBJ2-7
TGTGCCAGCAGTCCCCAAGCGGCGTCCTACGAGCAGTACTTC
CASSPQAASYEQYF
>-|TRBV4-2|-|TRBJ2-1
TGTGCCAGCAGGTCAGGGGGGAATGAGCAGTTCTTC
CASRSGGNEQFF
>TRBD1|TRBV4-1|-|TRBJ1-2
TGCGCCAGCAGCGAGCGGACAGGGAGAAACTATGGCTACACCTTC
CASSERTGRNYGYTF
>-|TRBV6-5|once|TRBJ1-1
TGTGCCAGCAGCCACCGCTGGGGGGGGAACACTGAAGCTTTCTTT
CASSHRWGGNTEAFF
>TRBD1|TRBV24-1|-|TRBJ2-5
TGTGCCACCAGTGACTACACCGGGACAGGGAAAGAGACCCAGTACTTC
CATSDYTGTGKETQYF
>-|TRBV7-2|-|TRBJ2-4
TGTGCCAGCAGCCTGTTGGGGGGACTAGCCAAAAACATTCAGTACTTC
CASSLLGGLAKNIQYF